These T cell receptor beta chains were read from a single sample in a study of T cell responses to AZD1222 COVID-19 vaccine. The data were produced by immunoSEQ multiplex PCR, yet TCRdb's version contains in-frame clones alone and is incomplete. The sample lists about 90,000 clones; 88% were seen once. Specimen: peripheral blood, collected on day 0 of MenACWY control vaccination. These receptors all stem from an adult in good health. CDR3s include the opening cysteine and the closing phenylalanine or tryptophan. The D gene is left open where the match is weak. The size of a clone is reported for some rows only, either as once, few or many, or as a class for expanded clones.

>.|.|TRBV10-2|TRBJ1-2
TGCGCCAGCAGTGACCCCATCCCGAACTATGGCTACACCTTC
CASSDPIPNYGYTF
>.|.|TRBV4-1|TRBJ1-6
TGCGCCAGCAGCCAAGTAGGGTTGAATAATTCACCCCTCCACTTT
CASSQVGLNNSPLHF
>.|TRBD2|TRBV2|TRBJ2-5
TGTGCCAGCAGTGGGGGGGGTCTAGAGACCCAGTACTTC
CASSGGGLETQYF
>once|.|TRBV9|TRBJ2-7
TGTGCCAGCAGCTTCGCCCCGGGCACTTCCTACGAGCAGTACTTC
CASSFAPGTSYEQYF
>.|.|TRBV5-1|TRBJ1-4
TGCGCCAGCAGCTTGCTTGGCCAGGGTAATGAAAAACTGTTTTTT
CASSLLGQGNEKLFF
>.|TRBD1|TRBV19|TRBJ1-5
TGTGCCAGTAAGGAACAGGGGTTATATCAGCCCCAGCATTTT
CASKEQGLYQPQHF
>.|.|TRBV20-1|TRBJ1-2
TGCAGTGCTAGTATTGGGAAACCTAACTATGGCTACACCTTC
CSASIGKPNYGYTF
>.|.|TRBV15|TRBJ1-3
TGTGCCACCAGCCCGACAGTCTCTGGAAACACCATATATTTT
CATSPTVSGNTIYF
>.|TRBD1|TRBV6-6|TRBJ1-4
TGTGCCAGCAGAGCTGCCAAGGGACAGGGCCATGAAAAACTGTTTTTT
CASRAAKGQGHEKLFF
>.|TRBD2|TRBV24-1|TRBJ2-3
TGTGCCACCAGTGACACTTGGCGGGGAGGGGCAGATACGCAGTATTTT
CATSDTWRGGADTQYF
>.|TRBD1|TRBV7-2|TRBJ2-7
TGTGCCAGCAGCTTAGTGGGACAGGGGTCCTACGAGCAGTACTTC
CASSLVGQGSYEQYF
>.|TRBD1|TRBV24-1|TRBJ1-2
TGTGCCACCAGTGGGCCAAGGACAGGGGGCAGTGGCTACACCTTC
CATSGPRTGGSGYTF
>.|.|TRBV5-1|TRBJ1-1
TGCGCCAGCAGCTTGTTCCCCCCCGCAGGGGTAGAGGGCACTGAAGCTTTCTTT
CASSLFPPAGVEGTEAFF
>.|.|TRBV2|TRBJ1-5
TGTGCCAGCAGTCGCCAGATAGGCCCCTATAGCAATCAGCCCCAGCATTTT
CASSRQIGPYSNQPQHF
>.|.|TRBV3-1/TRBV3-2|TRBJ2-7
TGTGCCAGCAGCCAAGTCGGAGGGGATTCCTCCTACGAGCAGTACTTC
CASSQVGGDSSYEQYF
>.|.|TRBV4-3|TRBJ1-1
TGCGCCAGCAGCCCAGGCCCGACAGGAGGGGAAGTTAGGACTTTCTTT
CASSPGPTGGEVRTFF
>.|TRBD1|TRBV18|TRBJ1-1
TGTGCCAGCTCACCACTAGGGGGCGAAGGGAAAGCTTTCTTT
CASSPLGGEGKAFF
>.|.|TRBV15|TRBJ1-5
TGTGCCACCAGCAGAGATTTAGGTCAGCCCCAGCATTTT
CATSRDLGQPQHF
>.|TRBD2|TRBV7-2|TRBJ2-7
TGTGCCAGCAGCTTAGCTGGGACTAGCGGAGCCTACGAGCAGTACTTC
CASSLAGTSGAYEQYF
>.|.|TRBV7-2|TRBJ1-5
TGTGCCAGCAGCTTCAGTGGGGGTAATCAGCCCCAGCATTTT
CASSFSGGNQPQHF
>.|.|TRBV7-9|TRBJ1-3
TGTGCCAGCAGCCCCCGAGGGTCAGGAAACACCATATATTTT
CASSPRGSGNTIYF
>.|TRBD1|TRBV30|TRBJ1-2
TGTGCCAGCGGACAGGTACTGGGGTATGGCTACACCTTC
CASGQVLGYGYTF
>.|.|TRBV27|TRBJ2-1
TGTGCCAGCAGTCCGAACACCAATGAGCAGTTCTTC
CASSPNTNEQFF
>.|.|TRBV11-1|TRBJ1-6
TGTGCCAGCAGCTTACGGAGGGCCGATAATTCACCCCTCCACTTT
CASSLRRADNSPLHF
>.|.|TRBV14|TRBJ1-1
TGTGCCAGCAGCCAAGACGGGGACACTGAAGCTTTCTTT
CASSQDGDTEAFF
>.|.|TRBV30|TRBJ1-6
TGTGCCTGGAACCGCGACAGCTCCTATAATTCACCCCTCCACTTT
CAWNRDSSYNSPLHF
>.|.|TRBV30|TRBJ1-2
TGTGCCTGGGAAAGGACAGCTAACTATGGCTACACCTTC
CAWERTANYGYTF
>.|.|TRBV30|TRBJ1-2
TGTGCCTGGGACAGATTTCTTAGGGATGGCTACACCTTC
CAWDRFLRDGYTF
>.|TRBD2|TRBV10-3|TRBJ2-3
TGTGCCATCAGTGAGGATAGCGGGGGATTAGATACGCAGTATTTT
CAISEDSGGLDTQYF
>.|.|TRBV19|TRBJ1-4
TGTGCCAGTAGCCCCCCTTCCGTTGGGACTAATGAAAAACTGTTTTTT
CASSPPSVGTNEKLFF
>few|TRBD1|TRBV7-8|TRBJ2-5
TGTGCCAGCAGCTCTCAGACAGGGGGAAAAGAGACCCAGTACTTC
CASSSQTGGKETQYF
>.|.|TRBV11-3|TRBJ1-6
TGTGCCAGCAGCTTAGGGACAGAGAATTCACCCCTCCACTTT
CASSLGTENSPLHF
>.|.|TRBV6-5|TRBJ2-1
TGTGCCAGCAGTTACTCGAGTCCGGGGTCCAATGAGCAGTTCTTC
CASSYSSPGSNEQFF
>.|TRBD1|TRBV7-9|TRBJ1-5
TGTGCCAGCAGCTCTCGGACAGGTGGGCGTCTGGGACAGCCCCAGCATTTT
CASSSRTGGRLGQPQHF
>.|.|TRBV7-9|TRBJ2-1
TGTGCCAGCAGCTTAACTGAGACTACAGGGGGGGACGAGCAGTTCTTC
CASSLTETTGGDEQFF
>once|.|TRBV5-1|TRBJ1-2
TGCGCCAGCAGCTTCCAGGCGATCGAGGTGGATGGCTACACCTTC
CASSFQAIEVDGYTF
>.|.|TRBV7-2|TRBJ1-1
TGTGCCAGCAGCCCGACAGCTAGGGCCACTGAAGCTTTCTTT
CASSPTARATEAFF
>.|.|TRBV5-6|TRBJ1-3
TGTGCCAGCAGCGCGAGCTCTGGAAACACCATATATTTT
CASSASSGNTIYF
>.|TRBD1|TRBV9|TRBJ1-3
TGTGCCAGCAGCCCCGGGGACAGGGGCAGAAACACCATATATTTT
CASSPGDRGRNTIYF
>.|TRBD2|TRBV7-2|TRBJ2-5
TGTGCCAGCAGCTTAGGGCCAGCGGGGGGGCAGGAGACCCAGTACTTC
CASSLGPAGGQETQYF
>.|TRBD1|TRBV2|TRBJ2-1
TGTGCCAGCAGTAACAGGGGGCGAGGGTACAATGAGCAGTTCTTC
CASSNRGRGYNEQFF
>.|.|TRBV5-1|TRBJ2-5
TGCGCCAGCAGCTCGGGGGACAGTCAAGAGACCCAGTACTTC
CASSSGDSQETQYF
>.|.|TRBV27|TRBJ2-7
TGTGCCAGCCGGGGTCCCTACGAGCAGTACTTC
CASRGPYEQYF
>.|.|TRBV21-1|TRBJ1-1
TGTGCCAGCACCCCAGGGACGTTCATGAACACTGAAGCTTTCTTT
CASTPGTFMNTEAFF
>.|.|TRBV5-1|TRBJ1-1
TGCGCCAGCAGCTTGTCCCAACGGACGGGGAACACTGAAGCTTTCTTT
CASSLSQRTGNTEAFF
>.|TRBD1|TRBV7-8|TRBJ1-1
TGTGCCAGCAGCCCCCAAGTCGGACAGGTCTCACTGAACACTGAAGCTTTCTTT
CASSPQVGQVSLNTEAFF
>.|.|TRBV24-1|TRBJ2-3
TGTGCCACCAGTGATTTGAAGGGGGAGACAGATACGCAGTATTTT
CATSDLKGETDTQYF
>.|TRBD1|TRBV10-1|TRBJ1-2
TGCGCCAGCAGTAGGGACAGCACCTATGGCTACACCTTC
CASSRDSTYGYTF